These 31 T cell receptor beta chains were all obtained from the same sample, sequenced in a study of blood T cells in healthy people across ages. Sample-barcoded 5' priming and a J-beta primer mix drove a second PCR of about 6 to 12 cycles. TCRdb passed the 5' RACE reads through MiXCR, listing each CDR3 protein once. In the table there are 700,000 to 950,000 distinct CDR3 sequences, 43% of which are singletons. What was sequenced was blood. The source of these receptors is a woman aged 55-75 years in good health.

Worth noting for this clonotype: This may arise from a read error, as a much more abundant clone is one base away. CDR3 protein: CASSLGSGVSYNEQFF. CDR3 in DNA: TGCGCCAGCAGCTTAGGTAGCGGGGTCTCCTACAATGAGCAGTTCTTC. The rearrangement joins TRBV5-1 to TRBJ2-1; 8 bases fit TRBD2. Germline values: CDR1 SGHRS, CDR2 YFSETQ. The CDR3 sequence is 16 residues long. J gave up 0 bases and V 2 bases, and 4 bases lay outside the gene matches.

The rearrangement joins TRBV24-1 to TRBJ2-7; weak D call: TRBD1 (6 bases). The CDR3 has 14 residues. Trimming cost V 4 bases and J 5 bases, with 14 bases left between them. Germline V CDR1 and CDR2: KGHDR, SFDVKD. CDR3 protein: CATSDTDRIHEQYF. The CDR3 bases are TGTGCCACCAGTGACACGGACAGAATCCACGAGCAGTACTTC.

The genes are TRBV14 and TRBJ2-5; TRBD1 agrees at 7 bases. Losses at the gene ends were 0 bases for V and 4 bases for J; bases not matched to a gene: 8. Germline V gene data show CDR1 as SGHDN and CDR2 as FVKESK. This CDR3 has 16 residues. As DNA, the CDR3 is TGTGCCAGCAGCCAAGACAGGGGGTATCTGAGAGAGACCCAGTACTTC. Translated, it gives CASSQDRGYLRETQYF.

The chain is built from TRBV3-1 and TRBJ1-5; 7 nucleotides line up with TRBD1. The CDR3 length is 15 residues. Trimming at V came to 4 bases and at J to 2 bases, leaving 5 bases not matched to a gene. CDR1 is LGHDT and CDR2 is YNNKEL in the germline V gene (reference sequence). The CDR3 DNA sequence: TGTGCCAGCAGCCCAGGACAGGAGCGCAATCAGCCCCAGCATTTT. Amino acids: CASSPGQERNQPQHF.

The chain combines TRBV20-1 with TRBJ1-2, with D uncertain. The ends were cut back, 6 bases at V and 4 bases at J, with 15 bases in the middle. The CDR3 extends over 13 amino acids. Germline V gene data show CDR1 as DFQATT and CDR2 as SNEGSKA (reference sequence). DNA of the CDR3: TGCAGTGCCCCCGCGGGGTATGGCTATGGCTACACCTTC. This gives the protein CSAPAGYGYGYTF.

The chain is built from TRBV12-3 or TRBV12-4 and TRBJ1-6, with TRBD1 matching over 9 bases. The V segment lost 7 bases and the J segment 10 bases; nucleotides outside the gene matches: 11. The CDR3 covers 15 residues. For the CDR3, the DNA is TGTGCCAGCAACCGGGCGGGACAGGGAAACTCACCCCTCCACTTT. Translated: CASNRAGQGNSPLHF.

This clonotype was recorded a few times. The chain has TRBV12-3 or TRBV12-4 and TRBJ2-1, with unresolved D. V shed 9 bases and J shed 5 bases, with 8 bases lying between them. CDR3 length equals 11 residues. CDR3 DNA: TGTGCCAGTGGCCAAAACAATGAGCAGTTCTTC. Amino acid sequence: CASGQNNEQFF.

This clonotype has at least ten counts. This chain joins TRBV7-2 and TRBJ2-1, with no clear D. Trimming took off 5 bases at V and 10 bases at J, with 12 bases between the two ends. The length of the CDR3 is 12 residues. Germline-derived CDR1 and CDR2 are SGHTA and FQGNSA. CDR3 amino acids: CASSRPGREQFF. The CDR3 DNA reads TGTGCCAGCAGCCGACCTGGGCGAGAGCAGTTCTTC.

This clonotype came up a few times. This chain joins TRBV20-1 and TRBJ1-2, with D perhaps TRBD1 (5 bases). V lost 6 bases and J 10 bases, leaving 18 bases between the germline ends. The germline V gene encodes CDR1 DFQATT and CDR2 SNEGSKA (reference sequence). This CDR3 is 12 amino acids long. The CDR3 loop reads CSAETNRQFYTF. CDR3 DNA sequence: TGCAGTGCCGAGACGAATCGACAGTTCTACACCTTC.

This clonotype was recorded a few times. CDR3 sequence reads: CSALQGNTDTQYF. In DNA form, the CDR3 reads TGCAGTGCTTTACAAGGGAACACAGATACGCAGTATTTT. V and J are TRBV20-1 and TRBJ2-3; D is unclear. V was shortened by 5 bases and J by 2 bases, with 11 bases between the two germline ends. Looked up from germline, CDR1 is DFQATT and CDR2 is SNEGSKA (reference sequence). CDR3 length: 13 residues.

The rearrangement uses TRBV13 and TRBJ1-2; 10 bases map to TRBD1. This CDR3 spans 15 amino acids. CDR1 and CDR2 (germline): PRHDT, FYEKMQ (reference sequence). J was trimmed by 6 bases and V by 5 bases; bases with no gene match: 9. The CDR3 DNA sequence: TGTGCCAGCAGCCAGGGGGACAGGGGCTACGATGGCTACACCTTC. It translates to CASSQGDRGYDGYTF.

This rearrangement joins TRBV7-8 to TRBJ1-3, with TRBD1 as a possible D gene (5 bases). The V end was cut by 6 bases, the J end by 0 bases, with 12 bases between. This CDR3 region has 15 residues. CDR1 SGHVS and CDR2 FQNEAQ come from the germline V gene. The CDR3 loop reads CASRQDGSSGNTIYF. The CDR3 coding sequence is TGTGCCAGCAGACAGGACGGAAGCTCTGGAAACACCATATATTTT.

This rearrangement joins TRBV27 to TRBJ2-7; possible D gene TRBD2, 7 bases. The germline V gene has CDR1 MNHEY and CDR2 SMNVEV (reference sequence). The CDR3 contains 16 residues. The V and J ends lost 5 bases and 7 bases respectively, with 24 bases between them. CDR3 DNA sequence: TGTGCCAGCAGTCCGGTAGGCTTCCCGGGGGGCCATGAGCAGTACTTC. Encoded protein: CASSPVGFPGGHEQYF.

With regard to this clonotype: The junction differs from germline at one of its ends, possibly a read error. The gene calls are TRBV5-1 and TRBJ2-1; 10 nucleotides agree with TRBD2. The CDR3 runs to 15 residues. Germline CDR1 is SGHRS and CDR2 is YFSETQ. The CDR3 nucleotides read TGCGCCAGCTCTAGCGGGGGCGTATCCTACGATGAGCAGTTCTTC. The encoded protein is CASSSGGVSYDEQFF. The variable domain in full, completed from reference TRBV5-1 and TRBJ2-1, reads KAGVTQTPRYLIKTRGQQVTLSCSPISGHRSVSWYQQTPGQGLQFLFEYFSETQRNKGNFPGRFSGRQFSNSRSEMNVSTLELGDSALYLCASSSGGVSYDEQFFGPGTRLTVL.

V is TRBV27 and J is TRBJ1-5; D possibly corresponds to TRBD1 (6 bases). V gave up 6 bases and J gave up 0 bases, with 18 bases separating them. The CDR3 is 17 amino acids. From germline, CDR1 is MNHEY and CDR2 SMNVEV (reference sequence). CDR3 sequence: CASRGDTGGYSNQPQHF. CDR3 DNA sequence: TGTGCCAGCAGGGGGGACACCGGGGGTTATAGCAATCAGCCCCAGCATTTT.

The chain combines TRBV6-2 or TRBV6-3 with TRBJ1-5; 9 bases fit TRBD1. J lost 1 base, V lost 6 bases, and 13 bases had no gene match. Germline V gene data show CDR1 as MNHEY and CDR2 as SVGEGT. The CDR3 consists of 18 residues. CDR3 nucleotides: TGTGCCAGCAGCTGGACCGGGACAGGGCTCGGCAGCAATCAGCCCCAGCATTTT. Protein: CASSWTGTGLGSNQPQHF.

A remark on this clonotype: This sequence may be a read error, since a much larger clone differs from it by one base. The V and J genes are TRBV7-9 and TRBJ2-1; D remains unclear. The J call may be mistaken, given a closer DNA end match to TRBJ2-7. The CDR3 loop spans 14 amino acids. Germline CDR1 SEHNR, CDR2 FQNEAQ (reference sequence). The CDR3 DNA sequence: TGTGCCAGCAGCCGAACCCCTACCTACAATGAGCAGTACTTC. Amino acids: CASSRTPTYNEQYF.

The CDR3 nucleotides are TGTGCCAGCACCCACGGGACTAGCGGGAGACAGGGAGAGCAGTACTTC. Its translation: CASTHGTSGRQGEQYF. This rearrangement joins TRBV9 to TRBJ2-5; TRBD2 matches at 14 bases. In germline, CDR1 is SGDLS, CDR2 YYNGEE. CDR3 length equals 16 residues. The J segment lost 11 bases and the V segment lost 6 bases, leaving 15 bases of the junction unmatched.

The rearrangement uses TRBV6-1 and TRBJ2-1, with TRBD1 matching 8 bases. With 1 base clipped from V and 12 bases from J, the junction kept 11 bases outside the gene matches. This CDR3 spans 15 amino acids. Germline V lookup: CDR1 MNHNS, CDR2 SASEGT. The CDR3 region has the DNA TGTGCCAGCAGTGAAGTTGGACAGGGATCAGGAAGGCAGTTCTTC. Translation gives CASSEVGQGSGRQFF.

The CDR3 sequence is CASSHTQGSTEAFF. CDR3 coding DNA: TGTGCCAGCAGTCATACACAGGGGAGCACTGAAGCTTTCTTT. V usage is TRBV7-2 and J usage is TRBJ1-1; 7 nucleotides line up with TRBD1. Germline V gene lookup returns CDR1 SGHTA and CDR2 FQGNSA. After removal of 6 bases from V and 4 bases from J, the junction contained 8 bases not matched to a gene. This CDR3 is 14 amino acids long.

The chain has TRBV6-5 and TRBJ2-1; 10 bases are a match to TRBD2. The junction had 5 bases not matched to a gene; V was cut back by 0 bases and J by 0 bases. The length of the CDR3 is 18 residues. Germline V lookup: CDR1 MNHEY, CDR2 SVGAGI. The CDR3 loop reads CASSYSRTSGSSYNEQFF. CDR3 bases: TGTGCCAGCAGTTACTCGCGGACTAGCGGAAGCTCCTACAATGAGCAGTTCTTC.

This clonotype was seen once. Germline is not matched at one junction end, which may reflect a read error. V and J are TRBV9 and TRBJ1-4, with D unresolved. Germline CDR1 is SGDLS and CDR2 is YYNGEE. The CDR3 contains 15 residues. Here the CDR3 reads CASSRGCLTNEKLLF. CDR3 nucleotide sequence: TGTGCCAGCAGCCGAGGGTGTTTGACTAATGAAAAACTGTTATTT.

Comments on this clonotype: At one boundary the junction diverges from the germline segment, which might be a read error. V gene TRBV7-9 combines with J gene TRBJ1-6; TRBD1 matches at 8 bases. CDR1 SEHNR and CDR2 FQNEAQ come from the germline V gene (reference sequence). This CDR3 contains 14 residues. CDR3 bases: TGTGCCAGCAGCTTAGCTGACAGGGGACCACCCCCCCACTTT. Its translation is CASSLADRGPPPHF. Based on the CDR3 plus reference TRBV7-9 and TRBJ1-6, the full variable domain is DTGVSQNPRHKITKRGQNVTFRCDPISEHNRLYWYRQTLGQGPEFLTYFQNEAQLEKSRLLSDRFSAERPKGSFSTLEIQRTEQGDSAMYLCASSLADRGPPPHFGNGTRLTVT.

This clonotype was counted only a few times. The rearrangement joins TRBV11-2 to TRBJ2-3, with 8 bases fitting TRBD1. The CDR3 spans 16 residues. Germline CDR1 and CDR2: SGHAT and FQNNGV. Losses at the gene ends were 6 bases for V and 5 bases for J; bases not matched to a gene: 13. CDR3 residues: CASSIGGQAEVDTQYF. The CDR3 DNA follows: TGTGCCAGCAGTATTGGGGGACAGGCTGAAGTAGATACGCAGTATTTT. Based on the CDR3 plus reference TRBV11-2 and TRBJ2-3, the full variable domain is EAGVAQSPRYKIIEKRQSVAFWCNPISGHATLYWYQQILGQGPKLLIQFQNNGVVDDSQLPKDRFSAERLKGVDSTLKIQPAKLEDSAVYLCASSIGGQAEVDTQYFGPGTRLTVL.

The chain links TRBV15 to TRBJ2-3; TRBD2 matches 11 bases. The germline V gene encodes CDR1 LNHNV and CDR2 YYDKDF (reference sequence). V lost 3 bases to trimming and J lost 6 bases; unmatched junction nucleotides: 8. The CDR3 is made up of 16 amino acids. The DNA for the CDR3 is TGTGCCACCAGCAGCGGGTTACTAGCGGGAGAGGATACGCAGTATTTT. Protein product: CATSSGLLAGEDTQYF.

This clonotype was counted only a few times. The chain uses TRBV7-9 and TRBJ2-7; 12 bases line up with TRBD1. This CDR3 has 16 residues. The germline gives CDR1 SEHNR, CDR2 FQNEAQ (reference sequence). Losses at the gene ends were 5 bases for V and 5 bases for J; bases not matched to a gene: 10. CDR3 sequence: CASSPAGGQGANEQYF. In DNA, the CDR3 is TGTGCCAGCAGCCCAGCTGGGGGACAGGGGGCCAACGAGCAGTACTTC.

This clonotype has a handful of counts. The chain couples TRBV14 to TRBJ2-7; 13 nucleotides align to TRBD2. V shed 0 bases, J shed 3 bases, and the junction held 11 bases outside the gene matches. This CDR3 is built from 19 residues. Germline V gene data show CDR1 as SGHDN and CDR2 as FVKESK. The CDR3 DNA reads as TGTGCCAGCAGCCAAGATCGTCGGACTAGCGGGGGCTATAGCTACGAGCAGTACTTC. Protein sequence: CASSQDRRTSGGYSYEQYF.

The sample holds a few counts of this clonotype. CDR3 loop: CASSLYRASSYNEQFF. As DNA, the CDR3 is TGTGCCAGCAGCTTATATAGAGCGAGCTCCTACAATGAGCAGTTCTTC. This chain links TRBV7-6 with TRBJ2-1; no firm D call. V lost 2 bases, J lost 0 bases, and 11 bases lay in between. The CDR3 totals 16 residues. The germline V gene has CDR1 SGHVS and CDR2 FNYEAQ.

The rearrangement uses TRBV4-2 and TRBJ2-1; no firm D call. Per germline, CDR1 LGHNA and CDR2 YNFKEQ. V was clipped by 7 bases and J by 6 bases, with 7 bases between them. The CDR3 is made up of 11 amino acids. The CDR3 bases are TGTGCCAGCACGGCCCTCAATGAGCAGTTCTTC. Amino acids: CASTALNEQFF.

This clonotype was picked up many times. The CDR3 bases are TGTGCCAGCAGCCGCCTCGGGACTAGCGGGAGGGCCTGGGGTTCCTACAATGAGCAGTTCTTC. Amino acids: CASSRLGTSGRAWGSYNEQFF. The chain has TRBV11-2 and TRBJ2-1, with 16 bases lining up with TRBD2. The CDR3 sequence is 21 residues long. V shed 5 bases and J 1 base; nucleotides not matched to a gene: 14. From germline, CDR1 is SGHAT and CDR2 FQNNGV.

The chain carries TRBV29-1 and TRBJ2-4; TRBD2 is a possible D gene (6 bases). V lost 6 bases to trimming and J lost 13 bases, with 22 bases between them. Germline assignment: CDR1 SQVTM and CDR2 ANQGSEA. The CDR3 sequence is 13 residues long. The CDR3 is CSVAKTGAGEQYF. Written as DNA, the CDR3 is TGCAGCGTCGCGAAGACGGGAGCTGGGGAGCAGTACTTC.